The clone carrying this T cell receptor (beta chain) was seen a few times. TCRbeta library preparation incorporated unique molecular identifiers. TCRdb reprocessed the PCR reads via MiXCR and lists one record per CDR3 protein. The sample includes roughly 300,000 distinct CDR3 sequences, around a tenth of them seen just once. The entry originates in a study of T-cell reconstitution after alpha-beta-depleted transplantation in children. The length of the CDR3 is 15 residues. V shed 5 bases and J shed 2 bases, with 16 bases lying between them. The germline V gene has CDR1 SGHTA and CDR2 FQGNSA. The chain combines TRBV7-2 with TRBJ2-7; possible D gene TRBD1, 6 bases. This receptor was obtained from a human donor who donated a stem cell graft to a child with acute lymphoblastic leukemia. The material was PBMCs from the stem cell graft donor, obtained from the stem cell graft. In DNA form, the CDR3 reads TGTGCCAGCAGCCGGCAGGGGACCCCCGCCTACGAGCAGTACTTC. It codes for CASSRQGTPAYEQYF.